This T cell receptor (beta chain) was profiled in a study of Graves' ophthalmopathy and Graves' hyperthyroidism. This clonotype was picked up many times. CDR3 length: 15 amino acids. Germline V gene sequence: CDR1 MNHEY, CDR2 SMNVEV (reference sequence). Trimming removed 4 bases from V and 9 bases from J; junction bases left unmatched: 12. RNA served as the template for amplifying TCR beta CDR3 regions. First-round RT-PCR relied on HTBI primers, and a second-round multiplex PCR came next. TCRdb itself ran the multiplex PCR reads through MiXCR, one entry per CDR3 protein. The sample carries roughly 500,000 distinct CDR3 sequences, around 15% recorded once.

The clonotype was recovered from a woman between 25 and 40 years old with Graves' ophthalmopathy. This sequence joins TRBV27 and TRBJ1-1; 9 nucleotides align to TRBD1. The sequencing sample was made of blood. This CDR3 is CASSSSGTGRGKAFF. The CDR3 coding sequence is TGTGCCAGCAGTTCTTCCGGGACAGGGCGGGGGAAAGCTTTCTTT.